Listed below are T cell receptor beta chains from one sample, sequenced in a study of OX40 agonist ivuxolimab in advanced cancers. The repertoire was sequenced with immunoSEQ multiplex PCR; TCRdb's copy has only in-frame clones and lacks some. This table holds under 25,000 clones, 84% found once. This sample comprised CD4+ or CD8+ T cells sorted from blood, obtained in a trial of the OX40 agonist ivuxolimab. These receptors originate from an adult with an advanced solid tumor such as melanoma, head and neck, liver or kidney cancer. CDR3s include the opening cysteine and the closing phenylalanine or tryptophan. Fields, in order: D gene, CDR3 length, J gene, V gene, CDR3 DNA, CDR3 protein. D genes are given only for firm matches.

d_call: TRBD2; cdr3_length: 16; j_call: TRBJ2-2; v_call: TRBV27; cdr3_nt: TGTGCCAGCAGTTTAACGGCTAGCGGGACGACCGGGGAGCTGTTTTTT; cdr3_aa: CASSLTASGTTGELFF
d_call: TRBD2; cdr3_length: 15; j_call: TRBJ2-1; v_call: TRBV9; cdr3_nt: TGTGCCAGCAGCGGTCGACTAGCGGGGGGAGGTGAGCAGTTCTTC; cdr3_aa: CASSGRLAGGGEQFF
d_call: TRBD1; cdr3_length: 14; j_call: TRBJ2-2; v_call: TRBV7-2; cdr3_nt: TGTGCCAGCAGCCAAGGGACAGGGGGTGGGGAGCTGTTTTTT; cdr3_aa: CASSQGTGGGELFF
d_call: TRBD1; cdr3_length: 15; j_call: TRBJ1-4; v_call: TRBV28; cdr3_nt: TGTGCCAGCAGTCCCGGGGGACAGGGGAGGGAAAAACTGTTTTTT; cdr3_aa: CASSPGGQGREKLFF
d_call: TRBD1; cdr3_length: 19; j_call: TRBJ1-4; v_call: TRBV5-1; cdr3_nt: TGCGCCAGCAGCTTGTTGCCTAGACAGGGAGGAGCAACTAATGAAAAACTGTTTTTT; cdr3_aa: CASSLLPRQGGATNEKLFF
d_call: TRBD2; cdr3_length: 16; j_call: TRBJ2-3; v_call: TRBV5-1; cdr3_nt: TGCGCCAGCAGCTTGGGCCTTGGACTAGCCGAAGATACGCAGTATTTT; cdr3_aa: CASSLGLGLAEDTQYF
d_call: -; cdr3_length: 17; j_call: TRBJ2-5; v_call: TRBV18; cdr3_nt: TGTGCCAGCTCACTTTTCACACTAGCTACCCCCCAAGAGACCCAGTACTTC; cdr3_aa: CASSLFTLATPQETQYF
d_call: TRBD2; cdr3_length: 17; j_call: TRBJ2-3; v_call: TRBV27; cdr3_nt: TGTGCCAGCAGTTCCCGGACTAGCGGAGCCCGCACAGATACGCAGTATTTT; cdr3_aa: CASSSRTSGARTDTQYF
d_call: -; cdr3_length: 11; j_call: TRBJ2-7; v_call: TRBV20-1; cdr3_nt: TGCAGTGCTCCCGGACACTACGAGCAGTACTTC; cdr3_aa: CSAPGHYEQYF
d_call: -; cdr3_length: 14; j_call: TRBJ1-3; v_call: TRBV19; cdr3_nt: TGTGCCAGTAATTCAGGAGGGTTGGGAAACACCATATATTTT; cdr3_aa: CASNSGGLGNTIYF
d_call: -; cdr3_length: 14; j_call: TRBJ2-5; v_call: TRBV12-5; cdr3_nt: TGTGCTAGTGGTTTGCTGGGGGGGCGCGAGACCCAGTACTTC; cdr3_aa: CASGLLGGRETQYF
d_call: -; cdr3_length: 14; j_call: TRBJ2-5; v_call: TRBV5-4; cdr3_nt: TGTGCCAGCAGCAATGAGAGGGCACGAGAGACCCAGTACTTC; cdr3_aa: CASSNERARETQYF
d_call: -; cdr3_length: 12; j_call: TRBJ2-4; v_call: TRBV11-2; cdr3_nt: TGTGCCAGCAGCTTTGAGCGTAGCATTCAGTACTTC; cdr3_aa: CASSFERSIQYF
d_call: TRBD1; cdr3_length: 15; j_call: TRBJ2-1; v_call: TRBV5-6; cdr3_nt: TGTGCCAGCAGCTTCGGGACAGGGGATTACAATGAGCAGTTCTTC; cdr3_aa: CASSFGTGDYNEQFF